Shown below are 27 T cell receptor beta chains from a single sample sequenced in a study of T cells in Graves' hyperthyroidism and ophthalmopathy. The source material, RNA transcripts, was used to amplify TCR beta CDR3 regions. The HTBI set primed first-round TCR CDR3 RT-PCR. TCRdb analysed the multiplex PCR reads with MiXCR anew, one entry per CDR3 protein. The sample lists 300,000 to 350,000 distinct CDR3 sequences, about a sixth seen once, with 15% to 17% in the top ten. The material sequenced was blood. The receptor source for this set is a woman aged 40-49 years with Graves' ophthalmopathy.

This clonotype was seen repeatedly, ten times or more. The chain joins TRBV29-1 to TRBJ1-1; D uncertain. This CDR3 region has 18 residues. The germline V and J ends were trimmed by 5 bases and 0 bases, with 25 bases remaining between them. Germline CDR1 SQVTM, CDR2 ANQGSEA. CDR3 amino acids: CSVLDMEGLVLMNTEAFF. The CDR3 nucleotides are TGCAGCGTTCTCGATATGGAAGGTCTCGTTCTTATGAACACTGAAGCTTTCTTT.

This clonotype appeared many times. DNA for the CDR3: TGTGCCAGCAGCTTAATGGCAGGGGGCCAAGAGACCCAGTACTTC. It specifies CASSLMAGGQETQYF. V gene TRBV7-3 combines with J gene TRBJ2-5; 7 bases line up with TRBD1. CDR3 size: 15 residues. The germline CDR1 and CDR2 sequences are SGHTA and FQGTGA. V gave up 1 base and J gave up 1 base; unmatched junction bases: 3.

This clonotype was observed a single time. The chain couples TRBV20-1 to TRBJ1-2, with D possibly TRBD1 on 6 matching bases. The CDR3 runs to 15 residues. V lost 2 bases, J lost 6 bases, and 19 bases lay in between. Germline V lookup: CDR1 DFQATT, CDR2 SNEGSKA (reference sequence). In nucleotides, the CDR3 is TGCAGTGCTAGACGACTACAGGGTCTCAGTAATGGCTACACCTTC. It translates to CSARRLQGLSNGYTF.

This clonotype came up many times. CDR3 in amino acids: CASSESTTGKGEQYF. CDR3 in DNA: TGCGCCAGCAGTGAGTCCACGACAGGGAAGGGGGAGCAGTACTTC. The chain recombines TRBV10-1 with TRBJ2-7, with 7 bases identical to TRBD1. CDR3 size: 15 residues. Germline V gene data show CDR1 as WNHNN and CDR2 as SYGVQD (reference sequence). Germline trimming cut 0 bases from V and 7 bases from J; bases unmatched to any gene: 9.

Turning to this clonotype: One end of the junction does not line up with germline, which may come from a read error. The chain has TRBV11-2 and TRBJ2-5; D ambiguous. CDR1 is SGHAT, CDR2 FQNNGV, per germline. The CDR3 totals 12 residues. The CDR3 DNA sequence: TGTGTCAGCAGCTTAGTTCTGCAGAGCCAGTACTTC. It yields the protein CVSSLVLQSQYF. The complete variable domain, with remaining parts taken from reference TRBV11-2 and TRBJ2-5, reads EAGVAQSPRYKIIEKRQSVAFWCNPISGHATLYWYQQILGQGPKLLIQFQNNGVVDDSQLPKDRFSAERLKGVDSTLKIQPAKLEDSAVYLCVSSLVLQSQYFGPGTRLLVL.

This clonotype was recorded at least ten times. The chain combines TRBV24-1 with TRBJ2-7, with D perhaps TRBD2 (6 bases). Per germline, CDR1 KGHDR and CDR2 SFDVKD. The germline V and J ends were trimmed by 4 bases and 5 bases, with 11 bases remaining between them. This CDR3 has 13 residues. CDR3 protein: CATSEGGGDEQYF. CDR3 nucleotides: TGTGCCACCAGTGAGGGAGGAGGCGACGAGCAGTACTTC.

Many counts were recorded for this clonotype. The gene calls are TRBV27 and TRBJ2-7; D tentatively fits TRBD1 or TRBD2 (5 bases each). V lost 8 bases and J 13 bases, leaving 18 bases between the germline ends. Germline CDR1 MNHEY, CDR2 SMNVEV (reference sequence). The CDR3 has 11 residues. The CDR3 DNA follows: TGTGCCAGCGCCCTGGGGGTACTCCGATACTTC. As protein: CASALGVLRYF.

V is TRBV19 and J is TRBJ2-7, with 13 bases that match TRBD2. The trim removed 3 bases at V and 3 bases at J, leaving 8 bases unmatched. The CDR3 contains 17 residues. The germline V gene has CDR1 LNHDA and CDR2 SQIVND (reference sequence). In nucleotides, the CDR3 is TGTGCCAGTAGTATTTCGGGGGGACTAGCGGGATACTACGAGCAGTACTTC. Its protein is CASSISGGLAGYYEQYF. The full variable domain, its missing parts supplied by reference TRBV19 and TRBJ2-7, is DGGITQSPKYLFRKEGQNVTLSCEQNLNHDAMYWYRQDPGQGLRLIYYSQIVNDFQKGDIAEGYSVSREKKESFPLTVTSAQKNPTAFYLCASSISGGLAGYYEQYFGPGTRLTVT.

This clonotype was seen many times. The V and J genes are TRBV30 and TRBJ2-5; no definite D call. Trimming took off 2 bases at V and 0 bases at J, with 4 bases between the two ends. Germline CDR1 and CDR2: GTSNPN and SVGIG (reference sequence). The CDR3 spans 12 residues. The CDR3 DNA sequence: TGTGCCTGGAGTTGGAACCAAGAGACCCAGTACTTC. Encoded protein: CAWSWNQETQYF.

This clonotype occurred many times. This chain joins TRBV19 and TRBJ2-5, with D possibly matching TRBD2 (5 bases). CDR1 and CDR2 from the germline V gene are LNHDA and SQIVND (reference sequence). Trimming cost V 3 bases and J 2 bases, with 10 bases left between them. There are 14 residues in the CDR3. CDR3: CASSINSGQETQYF. CDR3 bases: TGTGCCAGTAGTATCAACAGCGGACAAGAGACCCAGTACTTC.

This clonotype was recorded many times. The chain uses TRBV29-1 and TRBJ2-7; D not certain. The CDR3 consists of 13 residues. Trimming removed 2 bases from V and 7 bases from J, with 15 bases in between. CDR1 and CDR2 (germline): SQVTM, ANQGSEA. CDR3 protein: CSVEMVGWREQYF. For the CDR3, the DNA is TGCAGCGTTGAAATGGTCGGATGGCGGGAGCAGTACTTC.

This clonotype was picked up many times. The V and J genes are TRBV7-2 and TRBJ2-5; 8 bases are a match to TRBD1. The CDR3 runs to 17 residues. Unmatched junction bases numbered 15, after V lost 4 bases and J lost 5 bases. Germline V gene sequence: CDR1 SGHTA, CDR2 FQGNSA. As DNA, the CDR3 is TGTGCCAGCAGCTCGGGCGACCGACAGGGGTATAGTGAGACCCAGTACTTC. It codes for CASSSGDRQGYSETQYF.

This clonotype was detected a few times. V and J are TRBV19 and TRBJ2-7; TRBD2 aligns across 13 bases. V shed 8 bases, J shed 6 bases, and the junction held 13 bases outside the gene matches. The CDR3 length is 16 residues. Germline V lookup: CDR1 LNHDA, CDR2 SQIVND (reference sequence). CDR3 nucleotides: TGTGCCAGTCAAGCCCGCCCGGGACTAGCGGGGTTCGAGCAGTACTTC. Its translation: CASQARPGLAGFEQYF.

Ten or more counts support this clonotype. V gene TRBV19 combines with J gene TRBJ2-2; TRBD2 aligns across 14 bases. V shed 4 bases and J 1 base; nucleotides not matched to a gene: 2. Germline V gives CDR1 LNHDA, CDR2 SQIVND (reference sequence). The length of the CDR3 is 17 residues. CDR3 loop: CASSTGTSGRNTGELFF. The CDR3, as DNA: TGTGCCAGTAGTACTGGGACTAGCGGGAGGAACACCGGGGAGCTGTTTTTT.

This clonotype was seen repeatedly, ten times or more. J is TRBJ1-5 and V is TRBV6-2 or TRBV6-3; a possible D gene is TRBD1 (5 bases). Trimming cost V 5 bases and J 2 bases, with 10 bases left between them. The CDR3 is 14 amino acids. The germline CDR1 and CDR2 sequences are MNHEY and SVGEGT. The CDR3 sequence is CASSRTTGNQPQHF. CDR3 nucleotides: TGTGCCAGCAGTCGAACGACAGGCAATCAGCCCCAGCATTTT.

This clonotype occurred many times. The rearrangement uses TRBV29-1 and TRBJ1-2; D ambiguous. Germline CDR1 is SQVTM and CDR2 is ANQGSEA. The CDR3 covers 11 residues. V was trimmed by 6 bases and J by 0 bases, leaving 5 bases between them. Here the CDR3 reads CSVGSNYGYTF. The CDR3 nucleotides are TGCAGCGTGGGGTCTAACTATGGCTACACCTTC.

The chain uses TRBV2 and TRBJ2-4, with D maybe TRBD1 (6 bases). Germline V CDR1 and CDR2: SNHLY, FYNNEI. V dropped 9 bases and J dropped 1 base, with 25 bases sitting between them. The CDR3 is 18 residues long. The CDR3 DNA reads as TGTGCCAGTGACCCGCCCCCACAACAGGGCCCGGCCAAAAACATTCAGTACTTC. Amino acid sequence: CASDPPPQQGPAKNIQYF.

The DNA of the CDR3 is TGTGCCAGCCTTTCCAGGGGTGCTGGAAACACCATATATTTT. It yields the protein CASLSRGAGNTIYF. This chain joins TRBV19 and TRBJ1-3, with a tentative D call TRBD1 (6 bases). The V and J ends lost 9 bases and 2 bases respectively, with 14 bases between them. The CDR3 sequence is 14 residues long. Germline V lookup: CDR1 LNHDA, CDR2 SQIVND (reference sequence). Filled out from reference TRBV19 and TRBJ1-3, the complete variable domain reads DGGITQSPKYLFRKEGQNVTLSCEQNLNHDAMYWYRQDPGQGLRLIYYSQIVNDFQKGDIAEGYSVSREKKESFPLTVTSAQKNPTAFYLCASLSRGAGNTIYFGEGSWLTVV.

This clonotype was seen many times. CDR3 in amino acids: CASSLGGAQGDTQYF. The CDR3 nucleotides read TGTGCCAGCAGCTTAGGCGGGGCCCAAGGGGATACGCAGTATTTT. This chain uses TRBV11-2 with TRBJ2-3; D may be TRBD2 (6 bases). V lost 1 base and J 6 bases, leaving 14 bases between the germline ends. The CDR3 is 15 residues long. Per germline, CDR1 SGHAT and CDR2 FQNNGV.

Notes on this clonotype: This could be a read error, since a much larger clone is one nucleotide away. The J gene is TRBJ2-7, the V gene TRBV19; perhaps TRBD1 as D (6 bases). Germline assignment: CDR1 LNHDA and CDR2 SQIVND (reference sequence). This CDR3 is built from 16 residues. V was pared by 2 bases and J by 3 bases, with 17 bases between. The CDR3 DNA is TGTGCCAGTAGTATAACGGCGAGACAGGCTGTCTACGAGCAGTACTTC. This sequence encodes CASSITARQAVYEQYF.

At least ten counts were recorded for this clonotype. The chain links TRBV20-1 to TRBJ2-4; 7 bases match TRBD1. CDR1 is DFQATT and CDR2 is SNEGSKA in the germline V gene (reference sequence). V was pared by 6 bases and J by 3 bases, with 11 bases of the junction left unmatched. The CDR3 sequence is 15 residues long. The CDR3 bases are TGCAGTGCCCCGGGGACAGAGTTGGGCAAAAACATTCAGTACTTC. Its protein is CSAPGTELGKNIQYF.

This clonotype came up many times. V is TRBV4-3 and J is TRBJ2-5, with D tentatively TRBD2 (5 bases). V shed 5 bases and J shed 5 bases, with 15 bases lying between them. Germline-derived CDR1 and CDR2 are LGHNA and YSLEER. This CDR3 has 14 residues. This chain's CDR3 is CASSYSSFGETQYF. The CDR3 nucleotides read TGCGCCAGCAGCTACTCTAGCTTCGGGGAGACCCAGTACTTC.

This clonotype occurred many times. The CDR3 DNA follows: TGCGCCAGCAGTGACGGGACTAGCTTTTCCTACGAGCAGTACTTC. It specifies CASSDGTSFSYEQYF. The V gene is TRBV10-2, the J gene TRBJ2-7, with 9 bases that match TRBD2. Germline loops: CDR1 WSHSY, CDR2 SAAADI. The trim removed 3 bases at V and 1 base at J, leaving 4 bases unmatched. The CDR3 has 15 amino acids.

This clonotype was counted at least ten times. This rearrangement joins TRBV29-1 to TRBJ1-1; TRBD1 matches at 9 bases. The CDR3 consists of 15 residues. V trimming: 3 bases; J trimming: 5 bases; junction bases outside the gene matches: 10. Germline V gives CDR1 SQVTM, CDR2 ANQGSEA. CDR3 sequence reads: CSVDVGDREETEAFF. As DNA, the CDR3 is TGCAGCGTTGATGTAGGGGACAGGGAAGAGACTGAAGCTTTCTTT.

The sample holds many counts of this clonotype. With a much larger clone just one base away, this may be a read error. The rearrangement uses TRBV6-2 or TRBV6-3 and TRBJ2-3; 12 bases map to TRBD2. The CDR3 is 18 amino acids. The V segment lost 5 bases and the J segment 2 bases; nucleotides outside the gene matches: 11. Germline CDR1 is MNHEY and CDR2 is SVGEGT. CDR3 region: CASSRGGLAGRDTDTQYF. In DNA form, the CDR3 reads TGTGCCAGCAGTCGAGGAGGACTAGCGGGAAGGGACACAGATACGCAGTATTTT.

The chain joins TRBV19 to TRBJ1-5; D remains unclear. With 8 bases removed from V and 1 base from J, the gap between germline ends came to 12 bases. The germline gives CDR1 LNHDA, CDR2 SQIVND (reference sequence). The CDR3 is 14 residues long. CDR3 loop: CASVHMSSNQPQHF. In nucleotides, the CDR3 is TGTGCCAGTGTTCATATGTCGAGCAATCAGCCCCAGCATTTT. The whole variable domain, remainder taken from reference TRBV19 and TRBJ1-5, is DGGITQSPKYLFRKEGQNVTLSCEQNLNHDAMYWYRQDPGQGLRLIYYSQIVNDFQKGDIAEGYSVSREKKESFPLTVTSAQKNPTAFYLCASVHMSSNQPQHFGDGTRLSIL.

This clonotype has ten or more counts. The chain has TRBV29-1 and TRBJ1-1; 11 bases agree with TRBD1. The V and J ends lost 7 bases and 4 bases, in that order; junction bases with no gene match: 8. Germline V lookup: CDR1 SQVTM, CDR2 ANQGSEA. This CDR3 has 14 residues. The CDR3 nucleotides read TGCAGCGCCCGAGGGGGGACAGGGGGCACTGAAGCTTTCTTT. Protein: CSARGGTGGTEAFF.